The 8 T cell receptor beta chains below all came from one sample that was sequenced in a study of T cell changes during pregnancy in multiple sclerosis. The assay was immunoSEQ multiplex PCR, and TCRdb's table has in-frame clones only and misses some. The table includes about 5,200 clones, roughly four fifths detected once. Sequencing used CD8+ T cells from peripheral blood mononuclear cells, obtained in the second trimester of pregnancy. The source is a female donor in good health, enrolled as a control in a pregnancy study.

V is TRBV19 and J is TRBJ1-4, with 12 bases identical to TRBD1. Germline V gives CDR1 LNHDA, CDR2 SQIVND (reference sequence). After removal of 6 bases from V and 5 bases from J, the junction contained 4 bases not matched to a gene. The CDR3 has 15 residues. The CDR3 loop is CASRLGTGGNEKLFF. CDR3 bases: TGTGCCAGTAGACTCGGGACAGGGGGCAATGAAAAACTGTTTTTT.

This chain links TRBV9 with TRBJ2-3; TRBD2 might be the D (5 bases). Trimming removed 6 bases at V and 6 bases at J, with 11 bases between. Per germline, CDR1 SGDLS and CDR2 YYNGEE. The CDR3 spans 12 residues. CDR3: CASNVRGDTQYF. In DNA form, the CDR3 reads TGTGCCAGCAATGTCCGCGGGGATACGCAGTATTTT.

This chain links TRBV6-1 with TRBJ1-1; D perhaps matches TRBD1 (5 bases). The V gene lost 3 bases and the J gene lost 3 bases, with 8 bases spanning the gap. This CDR3 is 13 amino acids long. Germline CDR1 MNHNS, CDR2 SASEGT. The CDR3, as DNA: TGTGCCAGCAGTGACAGGGAATACACTGAAGCTTTCTTT. This sequence encodes CASSDREYTEAFF.

The V and J genes are TRBV16 and TRBJ1-2; D is unresolved. V was cut by 4 bases and J by 8 bases, with 8 bases left in between. Looked up from germline, CDR1 is KGHSY and CDR2 is FQNENV. This CDR3 is built from 11 residues. The CDR3 sequence: CASSPGRGYTF. CDR3 bases: TGTGCCAGCAGCCCAGGCAGGGGCTACACCTTC.

V gene TRBV7-8 combines with J gene TRBJ2-3, with TRBD2 matching 8 bases. V was pared by 6 bases and J by 2 bases, with 7 bases of the junction left unmatched. This CDR3 comprises 15 residues. Germline V CDR1 and CDR2: SGHVS, FQNEAQ. The DNA of the CDR3 is TGTGCCAGCAGACGTAGCGGGACACTCACAGATACGCAGTATTTT. Residues: CASRRSGTLTDTQYF. Variable domain in full (rest from reference TRBV7-8 and TRBJ2-3): GAGVSQSPRYKVAKRGQDVALRCDPISGHVSLFWYQQALGQGPEFLTYFQNEAQLDKSGLPSDRFFAERPEGSVSTLKIQRTQQEDSAVYLCASRRSGTLTDTQYFGPGTRLTVL.

The rearrangement uses TRBV19 and TRBJ2-7; D may be TRBD1 (6 bases). CDR3 length: 15 residues. Germline V lookup: CDR1 LNHDA, CDR2 SQIVND (reference sequence). V lost 10 bases, J lost 2 bases, and 21 bases lay in between. The CDR3 region is CATAPHTGRTYEQYF. In nucleotides, the CDR3 is TGTGCCACCGCCCCACATACAGGGCGGACCTACGAGCAGTACTTC.

The rearrangement uses TRBV29-1 and TRBJ1-1; 9 nucleotides align to TRBD1. V lost 7 bases, J lost 3 bases, and 3 bases stayed unmatched. The V gene's germline CDR1 is SQVTM and CDR2 ANQGSEA. This CDR3 region has 12 residues. The CDR3 nucleotides are TGCAGCGGGAGGACAGGGGACACTGAAGCTTTCTTT. Residues: CSGRTGDTEAFF.

The gene calls are TRBV27 and TRBJ2-3; 9 positions agree with TRBD2. The CDR3 runs 15 residues. Germline CDR1 reads MNHEY; CDR2 reads SMNVEV (reference sequence). Unmatched junction bases numbered 6, after V lost 5 bases and J lost 3 bases. CDR3 sequence reads: CASSQVAGATDTQYF. CDR3 in DNA: TGTGCCAGCAGTCAGGTAGCGGGAGCAACAGATACGCAGTATTTT.